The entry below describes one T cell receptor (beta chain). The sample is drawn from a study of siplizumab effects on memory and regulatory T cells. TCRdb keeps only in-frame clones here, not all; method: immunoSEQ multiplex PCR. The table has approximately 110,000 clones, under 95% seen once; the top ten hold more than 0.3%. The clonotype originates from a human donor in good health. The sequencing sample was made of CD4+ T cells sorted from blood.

Here the CDR3 reads CASSLNPIAGGNFYEQYF. CDR3 sequence (DNA): TGCGCCAGCAGCCTCAACCCTATAGCGGGAGGCAACTTCTACGAGCAGTACTTC. J is TRBJ2-7 and V is TRBV5-1; 10 bases fit TRBD2. Germline-derived CDR1 and CDR2 are SGHRS and YFSETQ. Losses at the gene ends were 4 bases for V and 3 bases for J; bases not matched to a gene: 16. The length of the CDR3 is 18 residues.